Listed below are T cell receptor beta chains from one sample, sequenced in a study of blood T cell repertoires in COVID-19. TCRdb's copy holds only in-frame clones and misses some; the assay was immunoSEQ multiplex PCR. The repertoire holds over 150,000 clones, with around 81% as singletons. The sample comprised peripheral blood. The receptors stem from a man between 65 and 80 years old with active or convalescent COVID-19. Both conserved end residues are part of each CDR3.

J: TRBJ2-2; V: TRBV5-1; CDR3: CASSLALGIGVYTGELFF
J: TRBJ1-6; V: TRBV15; CDR3: CATSENSPLHF
J: TRBJ1-6; V: TRBV5-1; CDR3: CASSLATVQGHSPLHF
J: TRBJ2-3; V: TRBV28; CDR3: CASSFLSGTDTQYF
J: TRBJ1-5; V: TRBV7-8; CDR3: CASSLQGISNQPQHF
J: TRBJ2-1; V: TRBV19; CDR3: CASSIEESGRGYEQFF
J: TRBJ2-5; V: TRBV3-1/TRBV3-2; CDR3: CASSQQTGHETQYF
J: TRBJ2-1; V: TRBV5-1; CDR3: CASSGGTLIHEQFF
J: TRBJ2-7; V: TRBV5-6; CDR3: CASSRRQGATLSYEQYF
J: TRBJ2-7; V: TRBV5-1; CDR3: CASSRPGLHYEQYF
J: TRBJ1-2; V: TRBV28; CDR3: CASSYSQGRGYGYTF
J: TRBJ1-1; V: TRBV6-5; CDR3: CASSYTPGGGTEAFF
J: TRBJ1-1; V: TRBV5-5; CDR3: CASSPLGIGEAFF
J: TRBJ1-4; V: TRBV7-9; CDR3: CASSLTLQVNEKLFF
J: TRBJ1-1; V: TRBV2; CDR3: CASRATQGKTEAFF
J: TRBJ2-7; V: TRBV7-2; CDR3: CASSRGTSGFYEQYF
J: TRBJ1-6; V: TRBV11-2; CDR3: CASSLDQGRANNSPLHF
J: TRBJ2-1; V: TRBV7-2; CDR3: CASSQRTSGLTYNEQFF
J: TRBJ2-1; V: TRBV4-1; CDR3: CASSQDSGVVYNEQFF
J: TRBJ1-5; V: TRBV7-2; CDR3: CASSPYREGNQPQHF
J: TRBJ1-3; V: TRBV28; CDR3: CASSRAPGRNTIYF
J: TRBJ1-1; V: TRBV5-1; CDR3: CASSFAGQDTEAFF
J: TRBJ1-6; V: TRBV9; CDR3: CASSSGQGKNSPLHF
J: TRBJ1-4; V: TRBV5-1; CDR3: CASSLDGTSGEKLFF
J: TRBJ2-4; V: TRBV19; CDR3: CASSIDRGAKNIQYF